Following are 21 T cell receptor beta chains from one sample sequenced in a study of T-cell reconstitution after alpha-beta-depleted transplantation in children (dated by TCRdb to about 2016). The library was generated by PCR. Sequencing was carried out with an Illumina HiSeq 2500. TCR libraries were prepared with molecular barcoding, using unique molecular identifiers to normalize TCRbeta repertoire quantification. TCRdb reworked the public reads: Q25 trimming with fastp, MiXCR clone assembly, productive beta chains retained. Merged by CDR3 protein, the rows form single entries marked with the most common genes and DNA. Here the sample has 300,000 or so distinct CDR3 sequences; around 9.6% occur a single time. The ten largest clonotypes hold about 9.5% of the sample. The specimen comprised PBMCs from the stem cell graft donor, sampled from the stem cell graft. These receptors were obtained from a human donor who donated a stem cell graft to a child with SCID.

This clonotype was counted between two and nine times. This rearrangement joins TRBV6-2 or TRBV6-3 to TRBJ2-3; TRBD2 agrees at 9 bases. This CDR3 has 15 amino acids. CDR1 and CDR2 (germline): MNHEY, SVGEGT. V shed 5 bases and J 9 bases; nucleotides not matched to a gene: 12. CDR3 protein: CASSLRGLAVGTQYF. The CDR3 bases are TGTGCCAGCAGTCTTCGGGGACTAGCAGTAGGGACGCAGTATTTT.

The table lists this clonotype with a few counts. The chain recombines TRBV12-3 or TRBV12-4 with TRBJ1-1, with a possible D match to TRBD1 (5 bases). The CDR3 consists of 16 residues. Deletions cut 1 base from V and 4 bases from J, with 16 bases between. The CDR3: CASSLDVGGEGTEAFF. The CDR3 DNA reads TGTGCCAGCAGTTTAGATGTGGGGGGGGAAGGCACTGAAGCTTTCTTT.

This clonotype has only a few counts. The chain links TRBV10-3 to TRBJ1-2; no clear D gene. CDR1 and CDR2 from the germline V gene are ENHRY and SYGVKD. This CDR3 region has 14 residues. Trimming stripped 5 bases from V and 3 bases from J, with 13 bases between. This CDR3 is CAISPAYTDYGYTF. The CDR3 nucleotides read TGTGCCATCAGTCCTGCCTATACCGACTATGGCTACACCTTC.

This clonotype came up a few times. This rearrangement joins TRBV15 to TRBJ2-7; no firm D call. CDR1 and CDR2 from the germline V gene are LNHNV and YYDKDF (reference sequence). The ends were cut back, 1 base at V and 4 bases at J, with 11 bases in the middle. CDR3 length: 14 residues. The CDR3 sequence: CATSRVQSAYEQYF. CDR3 DNA sequence: TGTGCCACCAGCAGAGTCCAGTCCGCGTACGAGCAGTACTTC.

The gene calls are TRBV11-2 and TRBJ2-1, with 7 bases aligning to TRBD1. V dropped 3 bases and J dropped 10; count of bases not matched to a gene: 3. This CDR3 spans 12 amino acids. Germline V gives CDR1 SGHAT, CDR2 FQNNGV. CDR3 protein: CASSLGTVEQFF. The CDR3 region has the DNA TGTGCCAGCAGCTTGGGGACAGTGGAGCAGTTCTTC.

This clonotype was counted at least ten times. The chain recombines TRBV12-3 or TRBV12-4 with TRBJ2-7, with TRBD2 identical over 12 bases. This CDR3 has 20 amino acids. With V trimmed by 5 bases and J by 1 base, 18 bases remained unmatched. Here the CDR3 DNA reads TGTGCCAGCAGTCTACAAATTACTAGTCTAGCGGGGGGGATGTCCTACGAGCAGTACTTC. It specifies CASSLQITSLAGGMSYEQYF.

The V gene is TRBV15, the J gene TRBJ1-3; no definite D call. The V end was cut by 6 bases, the J end by 4 bases, with 10 bases between. The CDR3 has 13 amino acids. Per germline, CDR1 LNHNV and CDR2 YYDKDF (reference sequence). For the CDR3, the DNA is TGTGCCACCAGTAAGCCACCGGGAAACACCATATATTTT. It specifies CATSKPPGNTIYF.

Points on this clonotype: With a much larger clone just one base away, this may be a read error. This chain links TRBV19 with TRBJ2-1; possible D gene TRBD2, 6 bases. The V and J ends lost 4 bases and 7 bases respectively, with 14 bases between them. Germline V lookup: CDR1 LNHDA, CDR2 SQIVND (reference sequence). The CDR3 has 14 residues. The CDR3 coding sequence is TGTGCCAGTAGTACGGCGTGGGGGGTGAATGAGCAGTTCTTC. Its translation is CASSTAWGVNEQFF.

V is TRBV7-9 and J is TRBJ2-1; possible D gene TRBD2, 5 bases. This CDR3 comprises 12 residues. The germline CDR1 and CDR2 sequences are SEHNR and FQNEAQ (reference sequence). V lost 8 bases to trimming and J lost 5 bases, with 10 bases between them. In DNA form, the CDR3 reads TGTGCCAGCGCGGGCGTACACAATGAGCAGTTCTTC. This codes for CASAGVHNEQFF. Together with reference TRBV7-9 and TRBJ2-1, the CDR3 gives the full variable domain: DTGVSQNPRHKITKRGQNVTFRCDPISEHNRLYWYRQTLGQGPEFLTYFQNEAQLEKSRLLSDRFSAERPKGSFSTLEIQRTEQGDSAMYLCASAGVHNEQFFGPGTRLTVL.

This clonotype came up many times. The chain employs TRBV10-1 and TRBJ1-1; 7 bases are a match to TRBD1. V lost 6 bases and J lost 5; bases outside the gene matches: 6. Germline lookup yields CDR1 WNHNN and CDR2 SYGVQD (reference sequence). The CDR3 extends over 13 amino acids. Written as DNA, the CDR3 is TGCGCCAGCAGCCGCACAGGGGAAACTGAAGCTTTCTTT. It yields the protein CASSRTGETEAFF.

This clonotype has only a few counts. The chain has TRBV20-1 and TRBJ1-5; no definite D call. CDR1 is DFQATT, CDR2 SNEGSKA, per germline (reference sequence). CDR3 length: 12 amino acids. Trimming removed 3 bases from V and 3 bases from J, with 6 bases in between. CDR3 sequence (DNA): TGCAGTGCTAGGGAAGTCAATCAGCCCCAGCATTTT. It yields the protein CSAREVNQPQHF.

This clonotype turned up a few times. The chain uses TRBV11-2 and TRBJ2-2; no clear D gene. This CDR3 has 13 amino acids. The V and J ends lost 0 bases and 6 bases respectively, with 5 bases between them. Germline CDR1 reads SGHAT; CDR2 reads FQNNGV. CDR3 bases: TGTGCCAGCAGCTTAGATTGGGCCGGGGAGCTGTTTTTT. Protein sequence: CASSLDWAGELFF.

This clonotype showed up just a few times. This rearrangement joins TRBV15 to TRBJ2-7; D is perhaps TRBD1 (6 bases). The V gene's germline CDR1 is LNHNV and CDR2 YYDKDF (reference sequence). V was trimmed by 4 bases and J by 3 bases, leaving 10 bases between them. This CDR3 has 13 residues. In DNA, the CDR3 is TGTGCCACCAGCAAACTACAGGGCTACGAGCAGTACTTC. This translates into CATSKLQGYEQYF.

The sample holds a few counts of this clonotype. The chain combines TRBV6-5 with TRBJ2-1, with 7 bases that match TRBD2. Losses at the gene ends were 4 bases for V and 3 bases for J; bases not matched to a gene: 6. The CDR3 sequence is 15 residues long. Germline CDR1 is MNHEY and CDR2 is SVGAGI. The CDR3 region is CASSFQGLVYNEQFF. DNA of the CDR3: TGTGCCAGCAGTTTCCAAGGACTAGTCTACAATGAGCAGTTCTTC.

In its sample, this clonotype was seen a few times. The chain employs TRBV7-3 and TRBJ1-1, with TRBD1 matching over 9 bases. Germline CDR1 and CDR2: SGHTA and FQGTGA. The CDR3 loop spans 16 amino acids. The V segment lost 0 bases and the J segment 5 bases; nucleotides outside the gene matches: 7. The DNA for the CDR3 is TGTGCCAGCAGCTTAACCGCGGGACAGGGTAGGACTGAAGCTTTCTTT. Translation gives CASSLTAGQGRTEAFF.

The count of this clonotype is one. This rearrangement joins TRBV5-1 to TRBJ2-2; 11 bases match TRBD1. The trim removed 7 bases at V and 5 bases at J, leaving 10 bases unmatched. CDR1 is SGHRS, CDR2 YFSETQ, per germline. The CDR3 has 16 residues. CDR3 nucleotide sequence: TGCGCCAGCGGACAGGGGGCGGGAAGAGAGACCGGGGAGCTGTTTTTT. Amino acid sequence: CASGQGAGRETGELFF.

CDR3 coding DNA: TGTGCCAGCAGCTCCGGACTAGCGAACTCAGATACGCAGTATTTT. It codes for CASSSGLANSDTQYF. This chain uses TRBV9 with TRBJ2-3, with 9 bases fitting TRBD2. The germline gives CDR1 SGDLS, CDR2 YYNGEE. Trimming cost V 4 bases and J 4 bases; bases outside gene matches: 7. This CDR3 has 15 amino acids.

V is TRBV6-5 and J is TRBJ1-2, with 7 bases that match TRBD1. Germline V gene sequence: CDR1 MNHEY, CDR2 SVGAGI. Trimming removed 11 bases from V and 6 bases from J; junction bases left unmatched: 9. The CDR3 is 12 residues long. This CDR3 is CAAWDRPNGYTF. CDR3 DNA sequence: TGTGCCGCGTGGGACAGACCCAATGGCTACACCTTC.

The table lists this clonotype with a few counts. This chain connects TRBV6-5 to TRBJ2-7; D is unresolved. The germline gives CDR1 MNHEY, CDR2 SVGAGI. The CDR3 consists of 12 residues. V lost 2 bases, J lost 0 bases, and 2 bases lay in between. The CDR3 here is CASSYNSYEQYF. The CDR3 DNA reads TGTGCCAGCAGTTACAACTCCTACGAGCAGTACTTC.

The DNA of the CDR3 is TGTGCCAGCAGTGAAATATCTCCCCTCCACTTT. Protein: CASSEISPLHF. The chain is built from TRBV6-1 and TRBJ1-6; D is undetermined. This CDR3 region has 11 residues. Trimming took off 2 bases at V and 13 bases at J, with 6 bases between the two ends. Germline loops: CDR1 MNHNS, CDR2 SASEGT.

This clonotype was recorded many times. This chain joins TRBV5-1 and TRBJ2-2; D perhaps matches TRBD2 (6 bases). Per germline, CDR1 SGHRS and CDR2 YFSETQ. CDR3 length: 18 residues. V lost 0 bases to trimming and J lost 0 bases, with 15 bases between them. The CDR3 region has the DNA TGCGCCAGCAGCTTGGCGCTCAGGACTACAACGAACACCGGGGAGCTGTTTTTT. This encodes CASSLALRTTTNTGELFF.